The present T cell receptor beta chain was sequenced within a study of shared clonotypes between healthy human individuals. Study overall: Each donor's CD4 naive and CD4 memory cells filled three plates apiece, CD8 naive two, and CD8 memory one. Findings and caveats of the study: Compared with memory subsets, naive subsets generally had larger estimated richness. Around 5% was the fraction of naive CD4 clonotypes found shared across four donors.

From germline, CDR1 is ENHRY and CDR2 SYGVKD. This CDR3 comprises 13 residues. V was shortened by 5 bases and J by 0 bases, with 7 bases between the two germline ends. CD8 cells classed as naive were CD45RO-negative and positively selected for CCR7, excluding terminally differentiated effector memory CD45RA+ cells. Assay: immunoSEQ multiplex PCR; the TCRdb copy retains only in-frame clones and omits some. Among some 1,900,000 clones, approximately 94% were seen once, and the ten largest hold around 1.2%. Notes on this clone: Its matching antigen is unknown.

The sequenced material came from naive CD8+ T cells sorted from blood. J is TRBJ1-1 and V is TRBV10-3, with no clear D. This sequence was found in a man aged 18 to 30 in good health. The CDR3 is CAISPGMNTEAFF. The CDR3 bases are TGTGCCATCAGTCCAGGCATGAACACTGAAGCTTTCTTT.